Below, 32 T cell receptor beta chains from the same sample are listed, as sequenced in a study of shared clonotypes between healthy human individuals. Produced via immunoSEQ multiplex PCR; TCRdb's table is partial and in-frame only. The sample includes fewer than 600,000 clones, 70% to 80% of them seen just once. Material for sequencing was PBMCs. These receptors were obtained from a woman aged 40 to 50 in good health. Some clones in this sample may be carry-over from other donors' samples.

The chain has TRBV7-3 and TRBJ2-1; 8 positions agree with TRBD2. CDR1 is SGHTA and CDR2 is FQGTGA in the germline V gene. CDR3 size: 15 residues. With V trimmed by 5 bases and J by 0 bases, 3 bases remained unmatched. CDR3 loop: CASSESGSSYNEQFF. The CDR3 DNA reads as TGTGCCAGCAGCGAGAGCGGGAGCTCCTACAATGAGCAGTTCTTC.

This chain joins TRBV27 and TRBJ2-4; D may be TRBD1 or TRBD2 (6 bases each). The V end lost 6 bases, the J end lost 8 bases, and 17 bases lay between the germline ends. In germline, CDR1 is MNHEY, CDR2 SMNVEV (reference sequence). The CDR3 sequence is 14 residues long. The DNA for the CDR3 is TGTGCCAGCAGCCCATCATACAGGGAGGACATTCAGTACTTC. Its translation is CASSPSYREDIQYF.

This clone was counted once. This chain connects TRBV4-1 to TRBJ1-2; TRBD1 matches at 7 bases. V lost 4 bases and J lost 4; bases outside the gene matches: 6. CDR1 is MGHRA, CDR2 YSYEKL, per germline. The CDR3 runs 14 residues. The CDR3 region is CASSPGTALYGYTF. The CDR3 DNA reads as TGCGCCAGCAGCCCAGGGACAGCTCTCTATGGCTACACCTTC.

V usage is TRBV14 and J usage is TRBJ2-1; D remains ambiguous. The CDR3 consists of 14 residues. The germline gives CDR1 SGHDN, CDR2 FVKESK. V was trimmed by 2 bases and J by 2 bases, leaving 7 bases between them. The CDR3, as DNA: TGTGCCAGCAGCCAATCCTCAGCCTACAATGAGCAGTTCTTC. Its protein product is CASSQSSAYNEQFF.

The chain combines TRBV30 with TRBJ2-3; no clear D gene. Trimming stripped 1 base from V and 0 bases from J, with 11 bases between. CDR1 is GTSNPN, CDR2 SVGIG, per germline (reference sequence). The CDR3 consists of 15 residues. This chain's CDR3 is CAWSGDRSSTDTQYF. The CDR3 DNA follows: TGTGCCTGGAGTGGAGACCGATCTAGCACAGATACGCAGTATTTT.

This clone was seen only once. The gene calls are TRBV28 and TRBJ2-1; the D is unclear. There are 12 residues in the CDR3. Germline loops: CDR1 MDHEN, CDR2 SYDVKM. Trimming stripped 5 bases from V and 6 bases from J, with 8 bases between. In DNA, the CDR3 is TGTGCCAGCAGTGGACGGATCAATGAGCAGTTCTTC. Translating it yields CASSGRINEQFF.

J is TRBJ1-3 and V is TRBV7-9; D remains ambiguous. Germline V gene lookup returns CDR1 SEHNR and CDR2 FQNEAQ (reference sequence). This CDR3 has 12 residues. The V and J ends lost 5 bases and 3 bases respectively, with 5 bases between them. CDR3 sequence: CASSPGGNTIYF. The CDR3 DNA reads TGTGCCAGCAGCCCCGGTGGAAACACCATATATTTT. The variable domain in full, with the rest retrieved from reference TRBV7-9 and TRBJ1-3, is DTGVSQNPRHKITKRGQNVTFRCDPISEHNRLYWYRQTLGQGPEFLTYFQNEAQLEKSRLLSDRFSAERPKGSFSTLEIQRTEQGDSAMYLCASSPGGNTIYFGEGSWLTVV.

This clone is judged medium-sized. Different DNA sequences within this sample yield the same CDR3. The CDR3 coding sequence is TGTGCCAGCAGCTTGGGCAGGGAGAGACCAAGCAATCAGCCCCAGCATTTT. It encodes CASSLGRERPSNQPQHF. V gene TRBV5-6 combines with J gene TRBJ1-5, with TRBD1 as a possible D gene (5 bases). V lost 0 bases and J lost 1, with 14 bases in between. Germline CDR1 and CDR2: SGHDT and YYEEEE. The CDR3 is 17 amino acids.

The V gene is TRBV7-3, the J gene TRBJ1-1, with D uncertain. V shed 5 bases and J shed 2 bases, with 15 bases lying between them. The germline CDR1 and CDR2 sequences are SGHTA and FQGTGA. The CDR3 is 15 amino acids. CDR3 region: CASSNHPTDNTEAFF. CDR3 bases: TGTGCCAGCAGCAACCATCCTACAGATAACACTGAAGCTTTCTTT.

This clone was picked up one time. The chain recombines TRBV6-5 with TRBJ1-1, with a tentative D call TRBD1 (5 bases). The CDR3 is 13 residues long. Trimming shortened V by 4 bases and J by 1 base, and 7 bases separated the two germline ends. The germline gives CDR1 MNHEY, CDR2 SVGAGI. CDR3 protein: CASSLTENTEAFF. The CDR3 nucleotides read TGTGCCAGCAGTTTGACAGAGAACACTGAAGCTTTCTTT.

In this sample, this clone turned up a few times. The CDR3 protein is CASSLGTSTDTQYF. The CDR3 nucleotides are TGTGCCAGCAGCTTAGGGACTAGCACAGATACGCAGTATTTT. The chain recombines TRBV7-8 with TRBJ2-3, with a tentative D call TRBD2 (5 bases). The CDR3 has 14 residues. Germline V CDR1 and CDR2: SGHVS, FQNEAQ. Trimming stripped 1 base from V and 0 bases from J, with 5 bases between.

This clone was counted only a few times. The CDR3 spells CASRTGCSYGYTF. The CDR3 DNA sequence: TGTGCCAGCCGGACAGGGTGTAGCTATGGCTACACCTTC. This chain links TRBV21-1 with TRBJ1-2; TRBD1 is the table's D call, not checked against the DNA. TRBV21-1 is flagged as a pseudogene. This CDR3 spans 13 amino acids.

This chain connects TRBV29-1 to TRBJ2-1; 9 nucleotides match TRBD2. V lost 7 bases, J lost 5 bases, and 12 bases stayed unmatched. Germline assignment: CDR1 SQVTM and CDR2 ANQGSEA. This CDR3 region has 15 residues. The CDR3 DNA reads TGCAGCGATCTCCCCGGGACTAGCCCTCACAATGAGCAGTTCTTC. It codes for CSDLPGTSPHNEQFF.

J is TRBJ1-3 and V is TRBV7-2; 11 bases line up with TRBD1. Unmatched junction bases numbered 9, after V lost 5 bases and J lost 3 bases. The germline V gene encodes CDR1 SGHTA and CDR2 FQGNSA. The CDR3 runs to 17 residues. The CDR3 spells CASSLGQGAVYGNTIYF. The CDR3 DNA reads TGTGCCAGCAGCCTCGGACAGGGGGCAGTGTATGGAAACACCATATATTTT. Together with reference TRBV7-2 and TRBJ1-3, the CDR3 gives the full variable domain: GAGVSQSPSNKVTEKGKDVELRCDPISGHTALYWYRQSLGQGLEFLIYFQGNSAPDKSGLPSDRFSAERTGGSVSTLTIQRTQQEDSAVYLCASSLGQGAVYGNTIYFGEGSWLTVV.

J is TRBJ2-5 and V is TRBV18, with TRBD1 matching over 9 bases. Germline CDR1 reads KGHSH; CDR2 reads LQKENI. The CDR3 has 15 residues. V dropped 3 bases and J dropped 1; count of bases not matched to a gene: 3. The CDR3, as DNA: TGTGCCAGCTCACCCCTACAGGGGGCCCAAGAGACCCAGTACTTC. Translated, it gives CASSPLQGAQETQYF.

The rearrangement joins TRBV10-3 to TRBJ2-3; no clear D. The CDR3 spans 15 residues. The V and J ends lost 7 bases and 6 bases respectively, with 20 bases between them. In germline, CDR1 is ENHRY, CDR2 SYGVKD. CDR3 in amino acids: CAITPSLVPGDTQYF. The CDR3 DNA follows: TGTGCCATCACACCTAGTTTGGTGCCCGGCGATACGCAGTATTTT.

Here the CDR3 DNA reads TGTGCCAGCAGTGACGGCACCAACAATGAGCAGTTCTTC. It is translated as CASSDGTNNEQFF. The chain recombines TRBV6-4 with TRBJ2-1; no reliable D call. This CDR3 is built from 13 residues. Per the germline V gene, CDR1 is MRHNA and CDR2 is SNTAGT. Between the trimmed V and J ends, which lost 2 bases and 5 bases, there was a span of 7 bases.

For this clone: This likely traces to a read error, being one base from a far larger clone. The rearrangement links TRBV6-6 to TRBJ2-2, with TRBD2 identical over 7 bases. This CDR3 has 16 amino acids. The V gene's germline CDR1 is MNHNY and CDR2 SVGAGI (reference sequence). The CDR3, as DNA: TGTGCCTGCAGTTATAGGACTAGAATGAACACCGGGGAGCTGTTTTTT. Translating it yields CACSYRTRMNTGELFF.

This clone was counted only a few times. This CDR3 reads CASSEMQAPSYEQYF. For the CDR3, the DNA is TGTGCCAGCAGTGAAATGCAGGCCCCCTCCTACGAGCAGTACTTC. This chain uses TRBV6-1 with TRBJ2-7; D not resolved. The length of the CDR3 is 15 residues. CDR1 is MNHNS, CDR2 SASEGT, per germline. V gave up 2 bases and J gave up 0 bases, with 11 bases separating them.

This clone was counted a single time. This chain uses TRBV5-1 with TRBJ1-1; no clear D. There are 15 residues in the CDR3. V was clipped by 0 bases and J by 2 bases, with 11 bases between them. In germline, CDR1 is SGHRS, CDR2 YFSETQ. The DNA for the CDR3 is TGCGCCAGCAGCTTGGAAGGAGGACCCAACACTGAAGCTTTCTTT. This sequence encodes CASSLEGGPNTEAFF.

This clone showed up just once. The chain is built from TRBV5-4 and TRBJ2-2, with a tentative D call TRBD2 (6 bases). The ends were cut back, 0 bases at V and 5 bases at J, with 17 bases in the middle. Germline V CDR1 and CDR2: SGHNT, YYREEE (reference sequence). The CDR3 spans 17 residues. The CDR3 DNA reads as TGTGCCAGCAGCTTGGCATCCGGGGGTGGTAGAACCGGGGAGCTGTTTTTT. Its translation is CASSLASGGGRTGELFF.

This clone has more than one count but fewer than ten. This chain joins TRBV5-1 and TRBJ1-1; a weak D match, TRBD1 (6 bases). This CDR3 is 14 amino acids long. CDR1 and CDR2 (germline): SGHRS, YFSETQ. Trimming stripped 0 bases from V and 1 base from J, with 7 bases between. CDR3: CASSLDRENTEAFF. CDR3 coding DNA: TGCGCCAGCAGCTTGGACAGGGAGAACACTGAAGCTTTCTTT.

Written as DNA, the CDR3 is TGTGCCAGCAGCGTTGCTGCCCCAGATACGCAGTATTTT. Translation: CASSVAAPDTQYF. The chain uses TRBV9 and TRBJ2-3; D is unclear. Germline V gene sequence: CDR1 SGDLS, CDR2 YYNGEE. V shed 2 bases and J shed 4 bases, with 8 bases lying between them. This CDR3 has 13 residues.

The chain links TRBV4-1 to TRBJ2-3, with TRBD2 matching over 9 bases. J gave up 3 bases and V 3 bases, and 10 bases lay outside the gene matches. The CDR3 sequence is 17 residues long. Germline CDR1 is MGHRA and CDR2 is YSYEKL. CDR3 amino acids: CASSHRTGGRATDTQYF. The DNA of the CDR3 is TGCGCCAGCAGCCATCGAACGGGCGGGAGGGCTACAGATACGCAGTATTTT.

This chain joins TRBV4-3 and TRBJ2-3; 8 nucleotides align to TRBD2. The junction had 9 bases not matched to a gene; V was cut back by 1 base and J by 3 bases. The CDR3 runs 17 residues. Per germline, CDR1 LGHNA and CDR2 YSLEER. The CDR3 coding sequence is TGCGCCAGCAGCCAAGGGCTGACGGGAGGGGGAACAGATACGCAGTATTTT. This sequence encodes CASSQGLTGGGTDTQYF.

V usage is TRBV2 and J usage is TRBJ2-5; D may be TRBD2 (6 bases). The CDR3 has 13 amino acids. The V gene's germline CDR1 is SNHLY and CDR2 FYNNEI. V lost 3 bases, J lost 5 bases, and 10 bases lay in between. The CDR3 coding sequence is TGTGCCAGCAGTGACGGGGGAGTTGAGACCCAGTACTTC. Protein sequence: CASSDGGVETQYF.

The chain links TRBV6-4 to TRBJ1-1; D is unclear. Trimming took off 6 bases at V and 1 base at J, with 9 bases between the two ends. Per germline, CDR1 MRHNA and CDR2 SNTAGT. The CDR3 is 13 amino acids. The CDR3 sequence is CASSWRENTEAFF. CDR3 DNA sequence: TGTGCCAGCAGCTGGAGGGAGAACACTGAAGCTTTCTTT.

The V call is TRBV6-5, the J call TRBJ1-4; D may be TRBD1 (6 bases). Per the germline V gene, CDR1 is MNHEY and CDR2 is SVGAGI. V lost 6 bases to trimming and J lost 10 bases, with 18 bases between them. The CDR3 covers 14 residues. The CDR3: CASSQGRGGGKLFF. The CDR3 DNA reads TGTGCCAGCAGCCAGGGGAGGGGCGGAGGAAAACTGTTTTTT.

The chain links TRBV5-6 to TRBJ2-3; D remains ambiguous. Germline CDR1 and CDR2: SGHDT and YYEEEE. The CDR3 is 14 residues long. V lost 1 base to trimming and J lost 6 bases, with 12 bases between them. CDR3 protein: CASSLSGYGDTQYF. In DNA form, the CDR3 reads TGTGCCAGCAGCTTGTCAGGATATGGGGATACGCAGTATTTT.

The chain links TRBV10-2 to TRBJ2-1; 10 bases line up with TRBD2. J lost 4 bases, V lost 10 bases, and 7 bases had no gene match. CDR1 WSHSY and CDR2 SAAADI come from the germline V gene. The length of the CDR3 is 14 residues. In nucleotides, the CDR3 is TGCGCCACCAGGCCAGCGGGAGGGTACAATGAGCAGTTCTTC. It codes for CATRPAGGYNEQFF.

This rearrangement joins TRBV30 to TRBJ1-1, with D hard to call. V was pared by 0 bases and J by 1 base, with 6 bases between. Germline V gene sequence: CDR1 GTSNPN, CDR2 SVGIG (reference sequence). The CDR3 extends over 13 amino acids. CDR3: CAWSVFGNTEAFF. CDR3 sequence (DNA): TGTGCCTGGAGTGTCTTCGGGAACACTGAAGCTTTCTTT.

This clone was recorded a few times. CDR3 bases: TGCAGCGTCTTGGGGTTCAGTGACCGGGACAAGTTTTTT. This encodes CSVLGFSDRDKFF. The J gene is TRBJ1-4, the V gene TRBV29-1; possibly TRBD1 for D (6 bases). Per the germline V gene, CDR1 is SQVTM and CDR2 is ANQGSEA. The V and J ends lost 6 bases and 16 bases respectively, with 24 bases between them. This CDR3 contains 13 residues.